Presented here are 3 T cell receptor beta chains from one specimen sequenced in a study of CD8+ T cells in alopecia areata. Treatment indicated: oral pan-JAK inhibitor, 5-10 mg twice daily. Sequencing used cDNA as its template, made by extracting RNA and reverse transcribing it. Libraries were prepared by immunoSEQ multiplex PCR; TCRdb keeps only in-frame clonotypes and omits some of them. This table has about 42,000 clones, 50% to 70% appearing once. Sequencing was performed on CD8+ T cells sorted from blood, taken at week 4, from a patient treated with tofacitinib. These receptors were collected from a human donor with alopecia areata.

This clone was seen only once. The same CDR3 arises from other DNA sequences in this sample as well. V and J are TRBV29-1 and TRBJ2-1; no definite D call. Germline values: CDR1 SQVTM, CDR2 ANQGSEA. The V end lost 6 bases, the J end lost 8 bases, and 11 bases lay between the germline ends. This CDR3 is built from 11 residues. CDR3 DNA sequence: TGCAGCGTCCCCAGTGGGGATGAGCAGTTCTTC. Translated: CSVPSGDEQFF.

This clone was found once. V usage is TRBV29-1 and J usage is TRBJ2-7; 14 bases are a match to TRBD2. V lost 6 bases and J lost 5; bases outside the gene matches: 6. The V gene's germline CDR1 is SQVTM and CDR2 ANQGSEA. There are 14 residues in the CDR3. As DNA, the CDR3 is TGCAGCGTGGCAGGGACTAGCGGGGGCGACGAGCAGTACTTC. Translating it yields CSVAGTSGGDEQYF.

This clone was detected once. This sequence joins TRBV27 and TRBJ1-1; perhaps TRBD1 as D (6 bases). The V and J ends lost 6 bases and 0 bases respectively, with 11 bases between them. This CDR3 spans 14 amino acids. Germline CDR1 reads MNHEY; CDR2 reads SMNVEV (reference sequence). The CDR3: CASSNREMNTEAFF. CDR3 in DNA: TGTGCCAGCAGCAACAGGGAGATGAACACTGAAGCTTTCTTT.